The following is a TCR beta chain sequence with its context. Antigen unknown. Some clones are missing from TCRdb's copy, which holds only in-frame ones; the method was immunoSEQ multiplex PCR. The data show around 45,000 clones, about four fifths seen once. This entry belongs to a study of T cells in tumors after PD-1 blockade. Trimming stripped 0 bases from V and 4 bases from J, with 8 bases between. The CDR3 extends over 14 amino acids. Germline values: CDR1 MNHEY, CDR2 SVGAGI. Study outcomes and limitations: About 41% of tumor TCR clonotypes were also found in blood.

Tumor or blood genomic DNA was sequenced, with inputs of about 550 ng to 6,004 ng. This TCR came from a human donor with basal cell carcinoma. The sequences come from PBMCs, collected before anti-PD-1 treatment. This chain uses TRBV6-5 with TRBJ2-3; no firm D call. This CDR3 reads CASSYSTSADTQYF. The CDR3 nucleotides are TGTGCCAGCAGTTACTCGACTTCCGCAGATACGCAGTATTTT.